These T cell receptor beta chains were read from a single sample in a study of regulatory dendritic cells for organ transplantation. Only in-frame clones appear in the TCRdb table, and some are missing; sequencing was by immunoSEQ multiplex PCR. Among 25,000 to 35,000 clones, approximately 81% were seen once, and the ten largest hold around 0.38%. Source material: naive CD8+ T cells from blood. These receptors came from a human donor in good health. CDR3s include the opening cysteine and the closing phenylalanine or tryptophan. The order of the fields is D gene, J gene, V gene, clone size, CDR3 protein, CDR3 DNA. The D gene is left open where the match is weak. Some rows mark clone size as missing; the rest say once, few, many or name a class of expanded clone.

D gene: -
J gene: TRBJ2-7
V gene: TRBV19
clone size: -
CDR3 protein: CASSSSTGRYEQYF
CDR3 DNA: TGTGCCAGTAGTTCCTCGACGGGGAGGTACGAGCAGTACTTC

D gene: TRBD1
J gene: TRBJ2-3
V gene: TRBV5-1
clone size: -
CDR3 protein: CASSLGTGDDTQYF
CDR3 DNA: TGCGCCAGCAGCTTAGGGACAGGGGATGATACGCAGTATTTT

D gene: -
J gene: TRBJ1-5
V gene: TRBV13
clone size: -
CDR3 protein: CASSRGAGNNQPQHF
CDR3 DNA: TGTGCCAGCAGCCGCGGGGCAGGGAACAATCAGCCCCAGCATTTT

D gene: TRBD2
J gene: TRBJ2-7
V gene: TRBV7-9
clone size: once
CDR3 protein: CASSLRTSGGAWSSYEQYF
CDR3 DNA: TGTGCCAGCAGCCTGAGGACTAGCGGGGGGGCCTGGAGCTCCTACGAGCAGTACTTC

D gene: TRBD2
J gene: TRBJ2-3
V gene: TRBV7-9
clone size: -
CDR3 protein: CASSPSGGRTDTQYF
CDR3 DNA: TGTGCCAGCAGCCCTAGCGGGGGTAGAACAGATACGCAGTATTTT

D gene: TRBD1
J gene: TRBJ2-7
V gene: TRBV9
clone size: -
CDR3 protein: CASSGDSYEQYF
CDR3 DNA: TGTGCCAGCAGCGGGGACAGTTACGAGCAGTACTTC

D gene: -
J gene: TRBJ2-5
V gene: TRBV11-2
clone size: -
CDR3 protein: CASSFEGYKTQYF
CDR3 DNA: TGTGCCAGCAGCTTTGAGGGTTATAAGACCCAGTACTTC

D gene: -
J gene: TRBJ2-7
V gene: TRBV6-6
clone size: -
CDR3 protein: CASRGSPYEQYF
CDR3 DNA: TGTGCCAGCAGGGGCAGCCCCTACGAGCAGTACTTC

D gene: TRBD1
J gene: TRBJ2-7
V gene: TRBV6-5
clone size: -
CDR3 protein: CASRGQSYEQYF
CDR3 DNA: TGTGCCAGCAGGGGACAGTCCTACGAGCAGTACTTC

D gene: TRBD2
J gene: TRBJ2-3
V gene: TRBV11-2
clone size: once
CDR3 protein: CASSLAGGATDTQYF
CDR3 DNA: TGTGCCAGCAGCTTAGCGGGGGGGGCCACAGATACGCAGTATTTT

D gene: -
J gene: TRBJ2-7
V gene: TRBV27
clone size: -
CDR3 protein: CASRQEYSYEQYF
CDR3 DNA: TGTGCCAGCCGACAGGAGTACTCCTACGAGCAGTACTTC

D gene: -
J gene: TRBJ2-7
V gene: TRBV5-6
clone size: -
CDR3 protein: CASSGKGYGGYEQYF
CDR3 DNA: TGTGCCAGCAGCGGAAAGGGATACGGGGGCTACGAGCAGTACTTC

D gene: -
J gene: TRBJ1-4
V gene: TRBV2
clone size: -
CDR3 protein: CASREWGETNEKLFF
CDR3 DNA: TGTGCCAGCAGGGAATGGGGGGAAACTAATGAAAAACTGTTTTTT

D gene: -
J gene: TRBJ2-1
V gene: TRBV15
clone size: -
CDR3 protein: CATSYATAYNEQFF
CDR3 DNA: TGTGCCACCTCCTACGCTACCGCCTACAATGAGCAGTTCTTC

D gene: TRBD2
J gene: TRBJ2-7
V gene: TRBV11-2
clone size: -
CDR3 protein: CASSQPLLAGGLYEQYF
CDR3 DNA: TGTGCCAGCAGCCAACCCTTACTAGCGGGGGGGCTCTACGAGCAGTACTTC

D gene: -
J gene: TRBJ2-2
V gene: TRBV6-6
clone size: once
CDR3 protein: CASSPIKGDTGELFF
CDR3 DNA: TGTGCCAGCAGTCCTATTAAAGGGGACACCGGGGAGCTGTTTTTT

D gene: -
J gene: TRBJ2-5
V gene: TRBV29-1
clone size: -
CDR3 protein: CSGAGNQETQYF
CDR3 DNA: TGCAGCGGGGCCGGAAATCAAGAGACCCAGTACTTC

D gene: TRBD1
J gene: TRBJ1-6
V gene: TRBV19
clone size: few
CDR3 protein: CASSYGQGYNSPLHF
CDR3 DNA: TGTGCCAGTAGTTACGGACAGGGCTATAATTCACCCCTCCACTTT

D gene: TRBD1
J gene: TRBJ1-1
V gene: TRBV19
clone size: -
CDR3 protein: CASSIGYGTDHPMNTEAFF
CDR3 DNA: TGTGCCAGTAGTATCGGGTATGGGACAGATCATCCCATGAACACTGAAGCTTTCTTT

D gene: TRBD1
J gene: TRBJ2-2
V gene: TRBV29-1
clone size: -
CDR3 protein: CSARDRGYWNTGELFF
CDR3 DNA: TGCAGCGCTCGGGACAGGGGATATTGGAACACCGGGGAGCTGTTTTTT

D gene: TRBD2
J gene: TRBJ2-7
V gene: TRBV4-2
clone size: -
CDR3 protein: CASSQVARGFNEQYF
CDR3 DNA: TGTGCCAGCAGCCAAGTGGCGCGGGGGTTCAACGAGCAGTACTTC

D gene: -
J gene: TRBJ1-1
V gene: TRBV10-3
clone size: few
CDR3 protein: CAISRGRLEAFF
CDR3 DNA: TGTGCCATCAGCAGGGGACGGCTTGAAGCTTTCTTT

D gene: -
J gene: TRBJ2-3
V gene: TRBV5-1
clone size: -
CDR3 protein: CASSFPSGQNTDTQYF
CDR3 DNA: TGCGCCAGCAGCTTCCCCTCCGGACAGAATACAGATACGCAGTATTTT

D gene: -
J gene: TRBJ1-4
V gene: TRBV6-1
clone size: -
CDR3 protein: CASRGPSTNEKLFF
CDR3 DNA: TGTGCCAGCAGGGGGCCGTCAACTAATGAAAAACTGTTTTTT

D gene: -
J gene: TRBJ1-1
V gene: TRBV7-9
clone size: -
CDR3 protein: CASSLRGNTEAFF
CDR3 DNA: TGTGCCAGCAGCTTAAGGGGGAACACTGAAGCTTTCTTT

D gene: -
J gene: TRBJ1-3
V gene: TRBV19
clone size: -
CDR3 protein: CAATPGQVPFGNTIYF
CDR3 DNA: TGTGCCGCCACCCCAGGTCAGGTCCCTTTTGGAAACACCATATATTTT

D gene: TRBD1
J gene: TRBJ2-7
V gene: TRBV19
clone size: -
CDR3 protein: CASSIGFWGTVRYEQYF
CDR3 DNA: TGTGCCAGTAGTATTGGCTTTTGGGGGACAGTACGGTACGAGCAGTACTTC

D gene: -
J gene: TRBJ1-1
V gene: TRBV18
clone size: -
CDR3 protein: CASSPLRGTSMNTEAFF
CDR3 DNA: TGTGCCAGCTCACCACTCAGGGGCACTTCCATGAACACTGAAGCTTTCTTT

D gene: -
J gene: TRBJ1-1
V gene: TRBV11-2
clone size: -
CDR3 protein: CASSLGAGILNTEAFF
CDR3 DNA: TGTGCCAGCAGCTTGGGTGCAGGGATTTTGAACACTGAAGCTTTCTTT

D gene: TRBD2
J gene: TRBJ2-3
V gene: TRBV10-3
clone size: -
CDR3 protein: CAISESNGGGTDTQYF
CDR3 DNA: TGTGCCATCAGTGAGTCGAACGGGGGGGGAACAGATACGCAGTATTTT

D gene: TRBD1
J gene: TRBJ2-7
V gene: TRBV27
clone size: -
CDR3 protein: CASSFGQGYEQYF
CDR3 DNA: TGTGCCAGCAGTTTCGGACAGGGATACGAGCAGTACTTC

D gene: TRBD1
J gene: TRBJ2-1
V gene: TRBV27
clone size: once
CDR3 protein: CASSPSPRQGGWDEQFF
CDR3 DNA: TGTGCCAGCAGTCCCTCCCCCCGACAGGGGGGGTGGGATGAGCAGTTCTTC

D gene: TRBD2
J gene: TRBJ2-7
V gene: TRBV7-2
clone size: -
CDR3 protein: CASSLGNLAGGYEQYF
CDR3 DNA: TGTGCCAGCAGCTTAGGAAATCTAGCGGGGGGTTACGAGCAGTACTTC

D gene: -
J gene: TRBJ1-4
V gene: TRBV5-5
clone size: once
CDR3 protein: CASSLVTNEKLFF
CDR3 DNA: TGTGCCAGCAGCTTGGTGACAAATGAAAAACTGTTTTTT

D gene: -
J gene: TRBJ2-3
V gene: TRBV6-1
clone size: -
CDR3 protein: CSHAAGPSTDTQYF
CDR3 DNA: TGCTCTCACGCCGCAGGGCCTAGCACAGATACGCAGTATTTT

D gene: TRBD1
J gene: TRBJ2-7
V gene: TRBV12-5
clone size: once
CDR3 protein: CASGSLGTASYEQYF
CDR3 DNA: TGTGCTAGTGGTTCCCTCGGGACAGCCTCCTACGAGCAGTACTTC

D gene: TRBD1
J gene: TRBJ1-2
V gene: TRBV5-6
clone size: -
CDR3 protein: CASSIGQDYGYTF
CDR3 DNA: TGTGCCAGCAGCATTGGACAGGACTATGGCTACACCTTC

D gene: -
J gene: TRBJ1-1
V gene: TRBV6-5
clone size: once
CDR3 protein: CASTDGGVNTEAFF
CDR3 DNA: TGTGCCAGCACTGACGGGGGGGTGAACACTGAAGCTTTCTTT

D gene: TRBD1
J gene: TRBJ1-2
V gene: TRBV7-9
clone size: -
CDR3 protein: CASRPRQGYGYTF
CDR3 DNA: TGTGCCAGCAGGCCCCGACAGGGGTATGGCTACACCTTC

D gene: -
J gene: TRBJ2-5
V gene: TRBV11-2
clone size: -
CDR3 protein: CASRPGLQETQYF
CDR3 DNA: TGTGCCAGCAGGCCCGGACTGCAAGAGACCCAGTACTTC

D gene: TRBD2
J gene: TRBJ2-3
V gene: TRBV11-2
clone size: -
CDR3 protein: CASSLGSGAITDTQYF
CDR3 DNA: TGTGCCAGCAGCTTGGGTAGCGGGGCAATCACAGATACGCAGTATTTT